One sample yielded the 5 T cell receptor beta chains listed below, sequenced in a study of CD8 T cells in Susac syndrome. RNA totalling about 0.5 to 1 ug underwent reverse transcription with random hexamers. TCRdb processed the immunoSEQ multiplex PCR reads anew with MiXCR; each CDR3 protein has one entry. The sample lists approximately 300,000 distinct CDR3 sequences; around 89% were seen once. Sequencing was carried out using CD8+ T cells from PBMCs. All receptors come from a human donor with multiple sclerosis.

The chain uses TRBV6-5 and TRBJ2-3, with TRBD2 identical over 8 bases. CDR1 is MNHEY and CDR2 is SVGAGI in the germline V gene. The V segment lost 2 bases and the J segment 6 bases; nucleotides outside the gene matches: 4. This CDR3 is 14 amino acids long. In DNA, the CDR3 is TGTGCCAGCAGTTACATGGCTAGCGGGGATACGCAGTATTTT. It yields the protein CASSYMASGDTQYF.

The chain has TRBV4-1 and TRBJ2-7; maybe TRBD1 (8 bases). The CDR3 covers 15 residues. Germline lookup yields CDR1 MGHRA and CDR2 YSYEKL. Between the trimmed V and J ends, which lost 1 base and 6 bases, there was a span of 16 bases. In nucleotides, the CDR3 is TGCGCCAGCAGCCAAGTTGGACAGGGAGGGTTCGAGCAGTACTTC. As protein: CASSQVGQGGFEQYF.

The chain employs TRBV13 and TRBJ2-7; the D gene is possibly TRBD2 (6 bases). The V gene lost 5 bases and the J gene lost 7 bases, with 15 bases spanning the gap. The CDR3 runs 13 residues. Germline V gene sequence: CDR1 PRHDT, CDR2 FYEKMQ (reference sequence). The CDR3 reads CASSPEGSREQYF. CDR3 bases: TGTGCCAGCAGCCCGGAGGGGTCTAGGGAGCAGTACTTC.

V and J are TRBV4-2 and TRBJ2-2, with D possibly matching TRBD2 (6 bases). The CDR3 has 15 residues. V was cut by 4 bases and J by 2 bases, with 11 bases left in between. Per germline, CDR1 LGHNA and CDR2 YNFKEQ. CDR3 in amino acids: CASSPDYLNTGELFF. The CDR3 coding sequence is TGTGCCAGCAGCCCGGACTACCTCAACACCGGGGAGCTGTTTTTT.

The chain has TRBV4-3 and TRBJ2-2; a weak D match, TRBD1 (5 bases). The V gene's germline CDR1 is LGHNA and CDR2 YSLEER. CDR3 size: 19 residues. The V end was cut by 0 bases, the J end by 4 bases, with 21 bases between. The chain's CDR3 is CASSQELQVWGQFTGELFF. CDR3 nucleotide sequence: TGCGCCAGCAGCCAAGAATTGCAGGTGTGGGGCCAATTCACCGGGGAGCTGTTTTTT.